This TCR beta chain was documented in a study of T cells in Graves' hyperthyroidism and ophthalmopathy. The investigators amplified TCR beta CDR3 regions from RNA transcripts. The primer set for the first-round RT-PCR of the TCR CDR3 was HTBI. TCRdb re-called the multiplex PCR reads through MiXCR, storing one row per CDR3 protein. The data contain roughly 500,000 distinct CDR3 sequences, about 45% of them singletons. Germline V gives CDR1 SEHNR, CDR2 FQNEAQ (reference sequence). This CDR3 has 15 amino acids. Trimming cost V 4 bases and J 1 base; bases outside gene matches: 7. Criteria for exclusion of patients were uncontrolled infection, other autoimmune disease, pregnancy or lactation. Diagnostic assessment was based on clinical symptoms, serum thyroxine and TRAb, thyroid ultrasound and orbital computed tomography. For this clonotype: Its antigen is as yet unknown.

Study-wide results and caveats: Through a model of 13 V-J features, ophthalmopathy was separated from stable hyperthyroidism.

The chain is built from TRBV7-9 and TRBJ2-7; 7 positions match TRBD1. The specimen sequenced was peripheral blood or thyroid tissue (not recorded which). The TCR originated in an adult woman with Graves' disease, either hyperthyroidism or ophthalmopathy (not recorded which). The CDR3 region is CASSSQQGMSYEQYF. CDR3 DNA: TGTGCCAGCAGCTCCCAACAGGGGATGTCCTACGAGCAGTACTTC.